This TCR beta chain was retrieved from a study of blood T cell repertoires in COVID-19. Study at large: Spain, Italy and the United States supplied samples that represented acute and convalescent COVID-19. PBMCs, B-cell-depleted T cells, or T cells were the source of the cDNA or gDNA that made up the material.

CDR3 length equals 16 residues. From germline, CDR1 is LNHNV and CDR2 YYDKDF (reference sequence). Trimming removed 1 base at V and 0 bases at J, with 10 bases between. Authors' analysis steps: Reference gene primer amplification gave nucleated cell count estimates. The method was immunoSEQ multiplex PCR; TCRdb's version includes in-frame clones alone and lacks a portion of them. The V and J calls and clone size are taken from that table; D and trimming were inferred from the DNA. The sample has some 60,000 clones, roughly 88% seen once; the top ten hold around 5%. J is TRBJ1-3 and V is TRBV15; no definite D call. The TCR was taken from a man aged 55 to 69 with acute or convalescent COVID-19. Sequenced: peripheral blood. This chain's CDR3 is CATSRGLLSSGNTIYF. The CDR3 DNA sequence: TGTGCCACCAGCAGAGGACTCCTGAGCTCTGGAAACACCATATATTTT.